The clone carrying this T cell receptor (beta chain) was seen once. The antigen remains undetermined. The CDR3 carries no conserved terminal phenylalanine or tryptophan, so it likely arises from a read error. Genomic DNA, serving as template, underwent TCR beta VDJ and CDR3 profiling. TCRdb reprocessed the reads via MiXCR and lists one record per CDR3 protein. The repertoire holds more than 100,000 distinct CDR3 sequences, 48% seen once, with under 3% in the top ten. These data originate in a study of CD8+CD57+ T cells in acquired aplastic anemia. As for the study in general: Recorded DNA amounts for sorted CD4+ and CD8+ cells had an average of 3.2 ug. Researchers reported that healthy donors averaged about 11 million reads for CD4+ cells. Regarding the study as a whole: Patients had around 28 CD8+ CDR3 sequences in common with controls (the shared set).

The sequenced sample consisted of sorted CD4+, CD8+, or CD8+CD57+ T cells (not recorded which) from PBMCs. This TCR derives from a human donor in good health, serving as a control.

In nucleotides, the CDR3 is TGCAGCGTCAGACAACAGGTAGACGAGCAGTACTCC. Amino acid sequence: CSVRQQVDEQYS. J is TRBJ2-7 and V is TRBV29-1; the D gene is possibly TRBD1 (5 bases). Trimming cost V 6 bases and J 5 bases, with 14 bases left between them. The CDR3 length is 12 residues. The germline V gene has CDR1 SQVTM and CDR2 ANQGSEA.